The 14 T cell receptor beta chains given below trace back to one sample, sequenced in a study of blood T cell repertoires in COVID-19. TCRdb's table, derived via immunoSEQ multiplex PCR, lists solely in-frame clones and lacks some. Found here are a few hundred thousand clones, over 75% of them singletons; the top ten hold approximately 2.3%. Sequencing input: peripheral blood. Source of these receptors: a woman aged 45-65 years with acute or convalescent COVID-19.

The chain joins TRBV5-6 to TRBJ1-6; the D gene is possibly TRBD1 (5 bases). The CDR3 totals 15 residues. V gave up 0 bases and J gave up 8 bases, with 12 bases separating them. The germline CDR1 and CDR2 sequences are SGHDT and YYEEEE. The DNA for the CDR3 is TGTGCCAGCAGCTTGGGGCAGGGTAGACATTCACCCCTCCACTTT. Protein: CASSLGQGRHSPLHF. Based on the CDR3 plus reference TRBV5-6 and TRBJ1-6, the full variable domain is DAGVTQSPTHLIKTRGQQVTLRCSPKSGHDTVSWYQQALGQGPQFIFQYYEEEERQRGNFPDRFSGHQFPNYSSELNVNALLLGDSALYLCASSLGQGRHSPLHFGNGTRLTVT.

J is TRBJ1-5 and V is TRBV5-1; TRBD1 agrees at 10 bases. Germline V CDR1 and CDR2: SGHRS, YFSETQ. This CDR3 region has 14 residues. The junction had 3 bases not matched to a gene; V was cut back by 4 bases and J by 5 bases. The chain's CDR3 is CASSPGTGDQPQHF. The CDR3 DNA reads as TGCGCCAGCAGCCCTGGGACAGGGGATCAGCCCCAGCATTTT.

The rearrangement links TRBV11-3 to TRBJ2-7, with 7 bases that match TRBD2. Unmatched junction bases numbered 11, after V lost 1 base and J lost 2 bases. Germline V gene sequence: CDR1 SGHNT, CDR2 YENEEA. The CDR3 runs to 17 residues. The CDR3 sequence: CASSLAFGGSEPYEQYF. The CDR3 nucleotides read TGTGCCAGCAGCTTAGCGTTTGGCGGGAGCGAACCCTACGAGCAGTACTTC.

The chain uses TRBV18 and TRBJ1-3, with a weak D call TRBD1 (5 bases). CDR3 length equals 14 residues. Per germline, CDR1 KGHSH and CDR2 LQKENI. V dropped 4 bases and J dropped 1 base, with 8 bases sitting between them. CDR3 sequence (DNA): TGTGCCAGCTCACTCCAGGGTTCTGGAAACACCATATATTTT. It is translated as CASSLQGSGNTIYF.

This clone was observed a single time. CDR3 protein: CASGTSGGGTTEAFF. As DNA, the CDR3 is TGTGCCAGCGGCACCTCGGGAGGGGGGACCACTGAAGCTTTCTTT. J is TRBJ1-1 and V is TRBV28, with D maybe TRBD1 (6 bases). Trimming cost V 8 bases and J 4 bases, with 20 bases left between them. Germline V CDR1 and CDR2: MDHEN, SYDVKM. The CDR3 runs to 15 residues.

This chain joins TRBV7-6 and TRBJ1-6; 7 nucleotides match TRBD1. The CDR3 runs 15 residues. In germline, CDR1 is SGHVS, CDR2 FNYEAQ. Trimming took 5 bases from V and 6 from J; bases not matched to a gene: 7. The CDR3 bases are TGTGCCAGCAGCCGGGACCGGGACAGTAATTCACCCCTCCACTTT. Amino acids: CASSRDRDSNSPLHF.

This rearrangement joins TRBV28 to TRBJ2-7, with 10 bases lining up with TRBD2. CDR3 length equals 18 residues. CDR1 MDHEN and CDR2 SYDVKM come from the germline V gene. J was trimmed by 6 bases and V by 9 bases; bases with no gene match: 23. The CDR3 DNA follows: TGTGCCAGGACATTCGGATCCGGGGGGTTAGCGGGAGGTCCCGAGCAGTACTTC. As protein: CARTFGSGGLAGGPEQYF. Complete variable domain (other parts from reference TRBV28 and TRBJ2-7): DVKVTQSSRYLVKRTGEKVFLECVQDMDHENMFWYRQDPGLGLRLIYFSYDVKMKEKGDIPEGYSVSREKKERFSLILESASTNQTSMYLCARTFGSGGLAGGPEQYFGPGTRLTVT.

CDR3 loop: CASSVDSRNTGELFF. The CDR3 DNA reads as TGTGCCAGCAGTGTGGACAGCCGAAACACCGGGGAGCTGTTTTTT. This chain connects TRBV2 to TRBJ2-2, with a weak D call TRBD1 (6 bases). Looked up from germline, CDR1 is SNHLY and CDR2 is FYNNEI. This CDR3 has 15 amino acids. Trimming stripped 4 bases from V and 2 bases from J, with 11 bases between.

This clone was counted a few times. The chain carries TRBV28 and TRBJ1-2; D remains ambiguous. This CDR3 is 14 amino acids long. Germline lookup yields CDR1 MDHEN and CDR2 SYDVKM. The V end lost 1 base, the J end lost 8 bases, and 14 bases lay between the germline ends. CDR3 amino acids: CASSLFPLRLGYTF. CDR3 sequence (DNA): TGTGCCAGCAGTTTATTCCCCCTTCGGTTGGGCTACACCTTC.

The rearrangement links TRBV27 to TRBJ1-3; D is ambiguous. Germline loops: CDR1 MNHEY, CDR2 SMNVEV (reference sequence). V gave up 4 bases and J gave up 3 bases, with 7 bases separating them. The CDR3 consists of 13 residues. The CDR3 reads CASSWQYGNTIYF. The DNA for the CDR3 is TGTGCCAGCAGTTGGCAGTATGGAAACACCATATATTTT.

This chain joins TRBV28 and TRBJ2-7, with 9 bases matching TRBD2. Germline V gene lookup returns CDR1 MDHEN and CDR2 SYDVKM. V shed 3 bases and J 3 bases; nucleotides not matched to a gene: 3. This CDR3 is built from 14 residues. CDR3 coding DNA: TGTGCCAGCAGTTTGAAACTAGCGGGCTACGAGCAGTACTTC. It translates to CASSLKLAGYEQYF.

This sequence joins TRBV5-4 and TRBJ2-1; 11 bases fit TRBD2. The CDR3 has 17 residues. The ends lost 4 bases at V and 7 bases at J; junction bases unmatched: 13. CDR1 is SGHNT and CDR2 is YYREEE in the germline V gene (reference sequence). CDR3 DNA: TGTGCCAGCAGCCCCGGAATAGCGGGAGGGCCCGGAAATGAGCAGTTCTTC. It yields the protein CASSPGIAGGPGNEQFF.

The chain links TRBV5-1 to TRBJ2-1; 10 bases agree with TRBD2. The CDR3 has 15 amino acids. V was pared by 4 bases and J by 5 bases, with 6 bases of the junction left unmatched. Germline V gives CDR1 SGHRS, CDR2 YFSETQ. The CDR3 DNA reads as TGCGCCAGCAGCACTCTAGCGGGAGTCCACAATGAGCAGTTCTTC. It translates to CASSTLAGVHNEQFF.

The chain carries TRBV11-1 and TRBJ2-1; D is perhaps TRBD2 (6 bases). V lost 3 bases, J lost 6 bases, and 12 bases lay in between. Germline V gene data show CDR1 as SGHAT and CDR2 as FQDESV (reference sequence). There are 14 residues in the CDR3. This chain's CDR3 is CASSLTPTSNEQFF. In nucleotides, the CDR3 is TGTGCCAGCAGCTTGACCCCGACTAGCAATGAGCAGTTCTTC.